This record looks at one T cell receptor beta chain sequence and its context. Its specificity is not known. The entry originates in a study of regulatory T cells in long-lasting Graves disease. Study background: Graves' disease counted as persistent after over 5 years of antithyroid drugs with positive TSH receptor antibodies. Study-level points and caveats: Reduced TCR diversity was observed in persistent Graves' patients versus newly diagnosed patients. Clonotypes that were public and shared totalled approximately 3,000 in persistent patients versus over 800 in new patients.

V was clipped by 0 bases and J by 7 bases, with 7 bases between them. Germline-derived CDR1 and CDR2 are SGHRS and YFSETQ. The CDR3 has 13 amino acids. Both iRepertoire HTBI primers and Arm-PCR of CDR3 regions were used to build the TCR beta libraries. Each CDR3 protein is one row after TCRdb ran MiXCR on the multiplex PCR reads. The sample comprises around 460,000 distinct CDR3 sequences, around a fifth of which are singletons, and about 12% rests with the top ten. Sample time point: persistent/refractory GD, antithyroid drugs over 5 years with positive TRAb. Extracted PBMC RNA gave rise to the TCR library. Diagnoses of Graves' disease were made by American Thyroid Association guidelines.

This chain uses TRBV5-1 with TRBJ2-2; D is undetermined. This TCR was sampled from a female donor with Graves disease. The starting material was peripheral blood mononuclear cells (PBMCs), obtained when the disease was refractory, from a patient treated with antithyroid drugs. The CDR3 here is CASSLDGYGELFF. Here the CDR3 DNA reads TGCGCCAGCAGCTTGGACGGCTACGGGGAGCTGTTTTTT.